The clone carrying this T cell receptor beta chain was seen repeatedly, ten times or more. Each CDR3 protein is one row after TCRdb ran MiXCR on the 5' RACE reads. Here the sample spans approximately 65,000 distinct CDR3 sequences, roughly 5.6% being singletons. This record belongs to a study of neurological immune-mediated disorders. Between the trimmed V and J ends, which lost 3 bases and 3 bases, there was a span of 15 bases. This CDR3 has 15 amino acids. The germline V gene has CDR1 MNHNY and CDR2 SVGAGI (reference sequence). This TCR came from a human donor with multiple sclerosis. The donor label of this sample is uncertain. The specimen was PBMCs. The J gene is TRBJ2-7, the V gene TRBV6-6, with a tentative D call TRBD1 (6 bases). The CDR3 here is CASSYRSDSFYEQYF. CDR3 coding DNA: TGTGCCAGCAGTTATCGGTCGGACAGCTTCTACGAGCAGTACTTC.